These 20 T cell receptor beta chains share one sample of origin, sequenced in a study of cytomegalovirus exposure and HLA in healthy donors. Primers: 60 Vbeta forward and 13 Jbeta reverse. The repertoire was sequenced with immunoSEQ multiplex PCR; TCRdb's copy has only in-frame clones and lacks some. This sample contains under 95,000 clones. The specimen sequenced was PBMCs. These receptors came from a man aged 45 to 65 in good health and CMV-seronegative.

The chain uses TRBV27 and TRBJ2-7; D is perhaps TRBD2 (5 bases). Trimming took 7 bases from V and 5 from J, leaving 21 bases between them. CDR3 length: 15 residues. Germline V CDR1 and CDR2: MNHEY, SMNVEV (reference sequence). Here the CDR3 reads CASNLLDSPSHEQYF. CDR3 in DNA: TGTGCCAGCAACCTATTGGACTCCCCGTCACACGAGCAGTACTTC.

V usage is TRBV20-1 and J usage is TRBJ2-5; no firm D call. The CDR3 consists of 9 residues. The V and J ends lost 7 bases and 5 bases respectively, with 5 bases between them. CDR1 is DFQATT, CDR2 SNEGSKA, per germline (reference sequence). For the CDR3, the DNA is TGCAGTGGGCCGGAGACCCAGTACTTC. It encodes CSGPETQYF.

DNA for the CDR3: TGTGCCAGCAGTTACGGGACAGGCCGCTATCAGCCCCAGCATTTT. Its translation is CASSYGTGRYQPQHF. The J gene is TRBJ1-5, the V gene TRBV6-6; 8 bases agree with TRBD1. V lost 2 bases and J lost 5; bases outside the gene matches: 5. Germline assignment: CDR1 MNHNY and CDR2 SVGAGI (reference sequence). The CDR3 has 15 residues.

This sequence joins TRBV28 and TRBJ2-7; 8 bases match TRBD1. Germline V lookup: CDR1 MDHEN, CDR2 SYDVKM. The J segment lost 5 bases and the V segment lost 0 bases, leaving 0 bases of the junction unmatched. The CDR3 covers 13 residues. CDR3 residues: CASSLWTGDEQYF. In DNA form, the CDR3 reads TGTGCCAGCAGTTTATGGACAGGGGACGAGCAGTACTTC. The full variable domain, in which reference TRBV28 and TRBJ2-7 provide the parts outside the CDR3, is DVKVTQSSRYLVKRTGEKVFLECVQDMDHENMFWYRQDPGLGLRLIYFSYDVKMKEKGDIPEGYSVSREKKERFSLILESASTNQTSMYLCASSLWTGDEQYFGPGTRLTVT.

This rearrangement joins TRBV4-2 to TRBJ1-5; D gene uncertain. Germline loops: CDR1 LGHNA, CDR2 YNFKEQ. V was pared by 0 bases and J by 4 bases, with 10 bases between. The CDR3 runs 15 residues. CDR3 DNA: TGTGCCAGCAGCCAAGATCAACAGCTTAATCAGCCCCAGCATTTT. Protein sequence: CASSQDQQLNQPQHF.

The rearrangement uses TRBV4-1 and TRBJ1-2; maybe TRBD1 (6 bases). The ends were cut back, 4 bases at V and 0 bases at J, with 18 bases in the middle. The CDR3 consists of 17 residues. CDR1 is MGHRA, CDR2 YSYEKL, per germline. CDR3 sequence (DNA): TGCGCCAGCAGCCGGACCGACACAGGGTTGACTAACTATGGCTACACCTTC. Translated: CASSRTDTGLTNYGYTF.

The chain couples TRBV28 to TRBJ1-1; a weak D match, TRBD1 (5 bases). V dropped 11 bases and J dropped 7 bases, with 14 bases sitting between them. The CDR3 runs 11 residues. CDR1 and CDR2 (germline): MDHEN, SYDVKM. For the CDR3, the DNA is TGTGCCGGTCAGGGTTTCGGTGAAGCTTTCTTT. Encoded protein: CAGQGFGEAFF.

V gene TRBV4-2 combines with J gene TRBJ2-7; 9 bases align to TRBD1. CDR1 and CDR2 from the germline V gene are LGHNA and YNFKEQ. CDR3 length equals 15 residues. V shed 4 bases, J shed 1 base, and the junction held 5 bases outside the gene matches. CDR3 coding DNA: TGTGCCAGCAGCCCATCCGGGACAGGGTCCTACGAGCAGTACTTC. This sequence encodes CASSPSGTGSYEQYF.

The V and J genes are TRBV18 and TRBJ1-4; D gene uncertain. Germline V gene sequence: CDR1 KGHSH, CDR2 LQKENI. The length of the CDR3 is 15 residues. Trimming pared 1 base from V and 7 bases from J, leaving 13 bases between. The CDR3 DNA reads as TGTGCCAGCTCACCACTGGATGCGGAGGGTGAAAAACTGTTTTTT. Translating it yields CASSPLDAEGEKLFF.

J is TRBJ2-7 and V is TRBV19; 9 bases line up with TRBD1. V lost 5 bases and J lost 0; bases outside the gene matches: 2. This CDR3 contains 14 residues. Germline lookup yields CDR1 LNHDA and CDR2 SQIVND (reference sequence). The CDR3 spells CASSLTGGSYEQYF. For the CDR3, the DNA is TGTGCCAGTAGTTTGACAGGGGGCTCCTACGAGCAGTACTTC.

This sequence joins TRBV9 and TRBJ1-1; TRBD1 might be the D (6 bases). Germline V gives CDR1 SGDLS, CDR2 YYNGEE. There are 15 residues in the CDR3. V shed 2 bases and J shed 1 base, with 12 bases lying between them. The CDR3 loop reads CASSVRGLGNTEAFF. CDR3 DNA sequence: TGTGCCAGCAGCGTCAGGGGCCTGGGGAACACTGAAGCTTTCTTT.

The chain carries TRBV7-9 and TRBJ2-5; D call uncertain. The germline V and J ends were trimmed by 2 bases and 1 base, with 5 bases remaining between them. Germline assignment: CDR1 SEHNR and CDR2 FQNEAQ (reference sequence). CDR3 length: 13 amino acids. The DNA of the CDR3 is TGTGCCAGCAGCTTATTCAGCCAAGAGACCCAGTACTTC. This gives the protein CASSLFSQETQYF.

This CDR3 is CASSIQLQETQYF. The CDR3 DNA sequence: TGTGCCAGTAGTATTCAACTCCAAGAGACCCAGTACTTC. The chain couples TRBV19 to TRBJ2-5; D is ambiguous. CDR3 length: 13 amino acids. Germline V gene data show CDR1 as LNHDA and CDR2 as SQIVND (reference sequence). Trimming pared 3 bases from V and 1 base from J, leaving 6 bases between.

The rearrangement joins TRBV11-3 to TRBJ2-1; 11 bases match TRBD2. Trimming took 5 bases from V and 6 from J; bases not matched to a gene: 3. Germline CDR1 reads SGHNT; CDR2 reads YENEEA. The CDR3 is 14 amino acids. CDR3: CASSASGGFNEQFF. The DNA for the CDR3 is TGTGCCAGCAGCGCTAGCGGGGGGTTCAATGAGCAGTTCTTC.

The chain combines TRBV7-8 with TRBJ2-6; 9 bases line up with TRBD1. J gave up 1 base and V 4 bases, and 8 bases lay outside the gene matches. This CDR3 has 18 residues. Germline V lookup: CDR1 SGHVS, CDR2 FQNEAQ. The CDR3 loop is CASSYAGTGISGANVLTF. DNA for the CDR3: TGTGCCAGCAGCTACGCCGGGACAGGGATATCTGGGGCCAACGTCCTGACTTTC.

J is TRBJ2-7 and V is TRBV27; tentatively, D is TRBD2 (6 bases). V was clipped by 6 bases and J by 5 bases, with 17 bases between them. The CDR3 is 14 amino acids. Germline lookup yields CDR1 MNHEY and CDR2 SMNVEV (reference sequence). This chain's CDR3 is CASRPGTPDHEQYF. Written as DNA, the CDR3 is TGTGCCAGCAGACCAGGGACTCCAGATCACGAGCAGTACTTC.

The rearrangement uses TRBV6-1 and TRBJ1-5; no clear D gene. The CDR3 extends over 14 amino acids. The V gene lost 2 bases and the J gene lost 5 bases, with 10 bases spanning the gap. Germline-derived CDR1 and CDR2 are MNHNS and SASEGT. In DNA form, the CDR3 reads TGTGCCAGCAGTGAATTTCCTGTAGATCAGCCCCAGCATTTT. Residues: CASSEFPVDQPQHF.

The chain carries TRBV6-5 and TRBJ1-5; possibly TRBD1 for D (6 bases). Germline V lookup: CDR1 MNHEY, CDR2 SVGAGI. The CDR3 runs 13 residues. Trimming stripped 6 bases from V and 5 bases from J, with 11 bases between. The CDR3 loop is CASRAGVYQPQHF. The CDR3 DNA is TGTGCCAGCAGGGCAGGGGTCTATCAGCCCCAGCATTTT.

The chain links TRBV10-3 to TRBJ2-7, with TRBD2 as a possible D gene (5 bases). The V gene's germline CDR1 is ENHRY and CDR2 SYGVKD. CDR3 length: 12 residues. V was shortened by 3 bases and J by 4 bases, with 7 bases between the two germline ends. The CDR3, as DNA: TGTGCCATCAGTGAATCGGGGTACGAGCAGTACTTC. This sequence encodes CAISESGYEQYF.

The CDR3 loop reads CASMGRSYGYTF. The CDR3 coding sequence is TGTGCCAGCATGGGGAGAAGCTATGGCTACACCTTC. The gene calls are TRBV6-5 and TRBJ1-2; D unresolved. The CDR3 spans 12 residues. Germline-derived CDR1 and CDR2 are MNHEY and SVGAGI. V lost 7 bases, J lost 4 bases, and 10 bases lay in between.